A single sample gave rise to the 10 T cell receptor beta chains below, sequenced in a study of vaccination effects on CD4 cells after COVID-19. Sequencing in the ViraFEST assay came after antigen-specific CD4+ T cells had been expanded with viral peptide pools, which were used to stimulate PBMC. Following culture for around 10 days, CD4+ T cells were isolated. Vaccinated participants had no history of SARS-CoV-2 infection and tested negative for nucleocapsid antibodies. These receptors' antigens are unknown. The method was immunoSEQ multiplex PCR; TCRdb's version includes in-frame clones alone and lacks a portion of them. This table has roughly 19,000 clones, over 65% appearing once. Specimen: CD4+ T cells from PBMCs cultured with HCoV-NL63 spike peptides, collected before COVID-19 vaccination. The receptors here all came from a human donor who received a COVID-19 vaccine.

V usage is TRBV5-1 and J usage is TRBJ1-3; D is possibly TRBD1 (6 bases). Germline assignment: CDR1 SGHRS and CDR2 YFSETQ. The CDR3 has 17 residues. Trimming pared 3 bases from V and 0 bases from J, leaving 16 bases between. The CDR3 loop is CASSSLGHLSSGNTIYF. The CDR3 bases are TGCGCCAGCAGCTCTTTGGGACACCTTTCCTCTGGAAACACCATATATTTT.

This clone has more than one count but fewer than ten. The rearrangement joins TRBV5-5 to TRBJ2-2; 12 bases agree with TRBD2. The J segment lost 6 bases and the V segment lost 5 bases, leaving 5 bases of the junction unmatched. Germline CDR1 is SGHKS and CDR2 is YYEKEE (reference sequence). CDR3 length: 15 residues. In DNA form, the CDR3 reads TGTGCCAGCAGTGGACTAGCGGGATTCCCCGGGGAGCTGTTTTTT. The encoded protein is CASSGLAGFPGELFF.

The rearrangement links TRBV7-8 to TRBJ2-1, with no clear D. From germline, CDR1 is SGHVS and CDR2 FQNEAQ. The CDR3 runs to 14 residues. The V end lost 0 bases, the J end lost 9 bases, and 12 bases lay between the germline ends. CDR3 coding DNA: TGTGCCAGCAGCTTAGCGGGATCGTATGTTGAGCAGTTCTTC. The encoded protein is CASSLAGSYVEQFF.

The rearrangement uses TRBV12-2 and TRBJ1-2. TRBV12-2 is noted as a pseudogene. The CDR3 length is 15 residues. The CDR3 is CASRSPMDGGLSYTF. As DNA, the CDR3 is TGTGCAAGTCGCTCCCCCATGGACGGGGGCTTGAGCTACACCTTC.

The gene calls are TRBV19 and TRBJ2-7; 11 bases fit TRBD2. Germline V gene data show CDR1 as LNHDA and CDR2 as SQIVND (reference sequence). The CDR3 is 16 amino acids. J gave up 2 bases and V 3 bases, and 6 bases lay outside the gene matches. Here the CDR3 DNA reads TGTGCCAGTAGTATTGGGCCTAGCGGGGGGACCTACGAGCAGTACTTC. The encoded protein is CASSIGPSGGTYEQYF.

This clone was seen more than once but under ten times. The chain links TRBV5-1 to TRBJ2-6, with D unclear. Germline CDR1 SGHRS, CDR2 YFSETQ. The CDR3 is 15 amino acids. V dropped 0 bases and J dropped 0 bases, with 4 bases sitting between them. CDR3 nucleotide sequence: TGCGCCAGCAGCTTGGGGTCCTCTGGGGCCAACGTCCTGACTTTC. Amino acid sequence: CASSLGSSGANVLTF.

This clone was counted only a few times. This chain joins TRBV5-1 and TRBJ1-6; TRBD1 matches 8 bases. J was trimmed by 10 bases and V by 1 base; bases with no gene match: 25. The CDR3 has 21 amino acids. Germline CDR1 reads SGHRS; CDR2 reads YFSETQ. The CDR3 DNA follows: TGCGCCAGCAGCTTGAACCGATCCGGGACAGGTTTTTTCGGTCGGGGGTCACCCCTCCACTTT. Protein: CASSLNRSGTGFFGRGSPLHF. The full variable domain, in which reference TRBV5-1 and TRBJ1-6 provide the parts outside the CDR3, is KAGVTQTPRYLIKTRGQQVTLSCSPISGHRSVSWYQQTPGQGLQFLFEYFSETQRNKGNFPGRFSGRQFSNSRSEMNVSTLELGDSALYLCASSLNRSGTGFFGRGSPLHFGNGTRLTVT.

This clone is medium-sized in the sample. The chain carries TRBV7-2 and TRBJ2-3; 7 bases are a match to TRBD1. CDR1 is SGHTA, CDR2 FQGNSA, per germline. This CDR3 is 18 amino acids long. The trim removed 1 base at V and 1 base at J, leaving 11 bases unmatched. Here the CDR3 reads CASSLEGSLGTGTDTQYF. Here the CDR3 DNA reads TGTGCCAGCAGCTTAGAAGGGTCCCTCGGGACAGGCACAGATACGCAGTATTTT. Full variable domain (missing parts from reference TRBV7-2 and TRBJ2-3): GAGVSQSPSNKVTEKGKDVELRCDPISGHTALYWYRQSLGQGLEFLIYFQGNSAPDKSGLPSDRFSAERTGGSVSTLTIQRTQQEDSAVYLCASSLEGSLGTGTDTQYFGPGTRLTVL.

The chain joins TRBV27 to TRBJ1-3; D call uncertain. The CDR3 runs to 15 residues. V dropped 3 bases and J dropped 0 bases, with 9 bases sitting between them. Germline V gene data show CDR1 as MNHEY and CDR2 as SMNVEV (reference sequence). The CDR3 nucleotides are TGTGCCAGCAGTTTCCGGGGAGGCTCTGGAAACACCATATATTTT. Its protein product is CASSFRGGSGNTIYF.

This chain links TRBV27 with TRBJ1-1, with TRBD1 identical over 7 bases. Germline CDR1 and CDR2: MNHEY and SMNVEV (reference sequence). The CDR3 covers 17 residues. Trimming at V came to 5 bases and at J to 0 bases, leaving 12 bases not matched to a gene. Here the CDR3 reads CASSQKGQQPLNTEAFF. Here the CDR3 DNA reads TGTGCCAGCAGTCAGAAGGGACAGCAGCCGCTGAACACTGAAGCTTTCTTT.